The 29 T cell receptor beta chains in this list originate from one sample, sequenced in a study of blood T cell repertoires in COVID-19 (dated by TCRdb to the early 2020s). Library preparation used the immunoSEQ multiplex PCR assay. Held by TCRdb, this immuneACCESS table contains in-frame sequences only and omits some clones. Under half of the omission traces to an unresolved V gene where checked; the cause of the rest is unknown. The sample data list hundreds of thousands of clones, and more than 70% of these were observed just once. The ten largest clones take up approximately 4% of the sample. Sequencing was carried out using peripheral blood. These receptors all come from a woman at least 80 years old with acute or convalescent COVID-19.

V is TRBV19 and J is TRBJ1-5; no reliable D call. The CDR3 totals 15 residues. V lost 3 bases and J lost 4, with 13 bases in between. The germline CDR1 and CDR2 sequences are LNHDA and SQIVND (reference sequence). CDR3 amino acids: CASSMPGKANQPQHF. The DNA of the CDR3 is TGTGCCAGTAGTATGCCAGGCAAGGCAAATCAGCCCCAGCATTTT.

The chain links TRBV7-6 to TRBJ2-2, with D perhaps matching TRBD1 (7 bases). The CDR3 has 17 amino acids. The germline V gene has CDR1 SGHVS and CDR2 FNYEAQ. Trimming cost V 1 base and J 5 bases, with 17 bases left between them. The CDR3 coding sequence is TGTGCCAGCAGCTTAGGTCTCTCAGGGGGAGGAACCGGGGAGCTGTTTTTT. Encoded protein: CASSLGLSGGGTGELFF.

This chain uses TRBV2 with TRBJ1-4, with no clear D. Germline CDR1 SNHLY, CDR2 FYNNEI. The V end was cut by 6 bases, the J end by 4 bases, with 12 bases between. The CDR3 spans 14 residues. CDR3 DNA sequence: TGTGCCAGCAGGGAGACGGTTTATAATGAAAAACTGTTTTTT. Translated: CASRETVYNEKLFF.

The V gene is TRBV19, the J gene TRBJ1-2; 8 bases agree with TRBD1. J lost 6 bases, V lost 3 bases, and 3 bases had no gene match. Germline V gene sequence: CDR1 LNHDA, CDR2 SQIVND (reference sequence). The CDR3 covers 13 residues. CDR3 bases: TGTGCCAGTAGTATCGCGACAGGGGATGGCTACACCTTC. This translates into CASSIATGDGYTF.

The chain recombines TRBV18 with TRBJ2-2; D gene ambiguous. This CDR3 region has 17 residues. The V gene lost 0 bases and the J gene lost 2 bases, with 13 bases spanning the gap. Germline-derived CDR1 and CDR2 are KGHSH and LQKENI. CDR3 DNA sequence: TGTGCCAGCTCACCACCTTTCGCAAACAGTAACACCGGGGAGCTGTTTTTT. Amino acids: CASSPPFANSNTGELFF.

The chain joins TRBV19 to TRBJ1-4; D possibly corresponds to TRBD1 (5 bases). This CDR3 is built from 12 residues. Trimming pared 6 bases from V and 7 bases from J, leaving 9 bases between. Germline loops: CDR1 LNHDA, CDR2 SQIVND (reference sequence). CDR3 in amino acids: CASSAGSEKLFF. DNA of the CDR3: TGTGCCAGTAGCGCAGGGTCTGAAAAACTGTTTTTT. The full variable domain, its missing parts supplied by reference TRBV19 and TRBJ1-4, is DGGITQSPKYLFRKEGQNVTLSCEQNLNHDAMYWYRQDPGQGLRLIYYSQIVNDFQKGDIAEGYSVSREKKESFPLTVTSAQKNPTAFYLCASSAGSEKLFFGSGTQLSVL.

This sequence joins TRBV2 and TRBJ2-1; 7 bases align to TRBD1. Germline values: CDR1 SNHLY, CDR2 FYNNEI. CDR3 length: 15 amino acids. Trimming at V came to 6 bases and at J to 0 bases, leaving 5 bases not matched to a gene. CDR3 nucleotide sequence: TGTGCCAGCAGCCGGGACAGAAGCTCCTACAATGAGCAGTTCTTC. Translating it yields CASSRDRSSYNEQFF.

The chain combines TRBV6-6 with TRBJ1-5; possible D gene TRBD1, 5 bases. Germline CDR1 MNHNY, CDR2 SVGAGI (reference sequence). V lost 10 bases and J 2 bases, leaving 15 bases between the germline ends. CDR3 length: 14 amino acids. The CDR3 nucleotides are TGTGCCACATCAAAACGGGGGGGCAATCAGCCCCAGCATTTT. This translates into CATSKRGGNQPQHF.

J is TRBJ2-1 and V is TRBV3-1 (or the pseudogene TRBV3-2); 8 bases align to TRBD2. Trimming removed 4 bases from V and 9 bases from J; junction bases left unmatched: 5. The CDR3 contains 13 residues. CDR1 LGHDT and CDR2 YNNKEL come from the germline V gene (reference sequence). The CDR3 coding sequence is TGTGCCAGCAGCCCCGGGCTAGCGGGTGAGCAGTTCTTC. Protein product: CASSPGLAGEQFF.

The rearrangement uses TRBV6-1 and TRBJ1-1; TRBD1 aligns across 8 bases. The ends lost 3 bases at V and 6 bases at J; junction bases unmatched: 6. Germline loops: CDR1 MNHNS, CDR2 SASEGT. This CDR3 contains 14 residues. The CDR3 nucleotides are TGTGCCAGCAGTGATGTGACAGGGGCGGCTGAAGCTTTCTTT. Its protein is CASSDVTGAAEAFF.

The CDR3 reads CASSQAGYGYTF. In nucleotides, the CDR3 is TGTGCCAGCAGCCAAGCAGGTTATGGCTACACCTTC. This sequence joins TRBV14 and TRBJ1-2; D gene uncertain. Trimming took 1 base from V and 5 from J, leaving 5 bases between them. CDR3 length: 12 amino acids. Per germline, CDR1 SGHDN and CDR2 FVKESK.

The chain has TRBV7-6 and TRBJ2-1; the match to TRBD2 covers 7 bases. V shed 5 bases, J shed 0 bases, and the junction held 10 bases outside the gene matches. Germline V gene data show CDR1 as SGHVS and CDR2 as FNYEAQ. The CDR3 runs 17 residues. CDR3 in amino acids: CASSLGGGQSSYNEQFF. DNA of the CDR3: TGTGCCAGCAGCCTGGGGGGGGGTCAGAGCTCCTACAATGAGCAGTTCTTC.

The chain has TRBV29-1 and TRBJ2-3; the D is unclear. Germline V gene lookup returns CDR1 SQVTM and CDR2 ANQGSEA. Trimming took 3 bases from V and 4 from J, leaving 8 bases between them. The CDR3 extends over 12 amino acids. The CDR3 nucleotides are TGCAGCGTTGACAGCGTTCCAGATACGCAGTATTTT. This translates into CSVDSVPDTQYF.

The V call is TRBV7-8, the J call TRBJ2-7; D might be TRBD1 (7 bases). V was trimmed by 1 base and J by 1 base, leaving 11 bases between them. There are 15 residues in the CDR3. In germline, CDR1 is SGHVS, CDR2 FQNEAQ. CDR3 sequence (DNA): TGTGCCAGCAGCTTAGGGGCAGGGGGGTCCTACGAGCAGTACTTC. This translates into CASSLGAGGSYEQYF.

The V call is TRBV5-4, the J call TRBJ2-7, with D possibly being TRBD2 (6 bases). This CDR3 comprises 14 residues. Germline-derived CDR1 and CDR2 are SGHNT and YYREEE (reference sequence). With 0 bases removed from V and 6 bases from J, the gap between germline ends came to 13 bases. In DNA form, the CDR3 reads TGTGCCAGCAGCTTGGATGGTCAGGGAGGCGAGCAGTACTTC. Protein product: CASSLDGQGGEQYF.

This clone appeared once. The rearrangement links TRBV24-1 to TRBJ2-3, with 11 positions matching TRBD2. The CDR3 is 14 amino acids. J gave up 6 bases and V 11 bases, and 9 bases lay outside the gene matches. Germline CDR1 and CDR2: KGHDR and SFDVKD. The CDR3 bases are TGTGCCAGCTCTAGCGGGGGGCCAGGGGATACGCAGTATTTT. It codes for CASSSGGPGDTQYF.

The chain recombines TRBV7-3 with TRBJ1-1, with a tentative D call TRBD1 (5 bases). V was shortened by 5 bases and J by 6 bases, with 13 bases between the two germline ends. Germline CDR1 and CDR2: SGHTA and FQGTGA. The CDR3 runs to 13 residues. In DNA form, the CDR3 reads TGTGCCAGCAGCACAACGACAGCGTCTGAAGCTTTCTTT. This translates into CASSTTTASEAFF.

The chain recombines TRBV12-3 or TRBV12-4 with TRBJ1-2, with D tentatively TRBD1 (6 bases). The CDR3 loop spans 13 amino acids. Between the trimmed V and J ends, which lost 7 bases and 4 bases, there was a span of 13 bases. The CDR3 protein is CASNPGQSYGYTF. The CDR3 bases are TGTGCCAGCAACCCGGGACAATCCTATGGCTACACCTTC.

Comments on this clone: Additional DNA sequences in this sample encode the identical CDR3. V usage is TRBV7-3 and J usage is TRBJ1-1, with TRBD1 as a possible D gene (5 bases). V lost 2 bases and J lost 2, with 6 bases in between. Germline values: CDR1 SGHTA, CDR2 FQGTGA. The CDR3 runs 13 residues. The CDR3 reads CASSLGANTEAFF. The CDR3 nucleotides are TGTGCCAGCAGCTTAGGGGCCAACACTGAAGCTTTCTTT.

J is TRBJ1-2 and V is TRBV6-6, with no clear D. Trimming pared 6 bases from V and 0 bases from J, leaving 17 bases between. Germline CDR1 and CDR2: MNHNY and SVGAGI (reference sequence). The CDR3 has 16 amino acids. CDR3 in DNA: TGTGCCAGCAGCCTTTACCTGGTAAACTCTAACTATGGCTACACCTTC. Translating gives CASSLYLVNSNYGYTF.

V and J are TRBV7-2 and TRBJ1-1, with D perhaps TRBD1 (5 bases). Germline-derived CDR1 and CDR2 are SGHTA and FQGNSA. V was clipped by 3 bases and J by 4 bases, with 21 bases between them. The CDR3 runs to 17 residues. The CDR3 DNA reads TGTGCCAGCAGCTTTAATCTCCCCGGCCAGGGAGGCACTGAAGCTTTCTTT. Translation: CASSFNLPGQGGTEAFF.

The chain carries TRBV6-6 and TRBJ1-2; D ambiguous. Looked up from germline, CDR1 is MNHNY and CDR2 is SVGAGI (reference sequence). With 0 bases removed from V and 4 bases from J, the gap between germline ends came to 9 bases. The CDR3 sequence is 14 residues long. The CDR3 loop is CASSYSAQSYGYTF. The CDR3 region has the DNA TGTGCCAGCAGTTACTCGGCACAGAGCTATGGCTACACCTTC.

The rearrangement joins TRBV6-5 to TRBJ1-1, with D hard to call. Trimming pared 6 bases from V and 1 base from J, leaving 15 bases between. The germline V gene has CDR1 MNHEY and CDR2 SVGAGI. This CDR3 has 15 amino acids. The CDR3 loop reads CASSTDGLRNTEAFF. The CDR3 nucleotides read TGTGCCAGCAGCACCGACGGACTACGGAACACTGAAGCTTTCTTT.

This clone has a handful of counts. The rearrangement uses TRBV2 and TRBJ2-7; D is uncertain. The CDR3 covers 14 residues. V gave up 7 bases and J gave up 5 bases, with 18 bases separating them. Per the germline V gene, CDR1 is SNHLY and CDR2 is FYNNEI. CDR3 region: CASTSKNGPHEQYF. The CDR3 DNA reads as TGTGCCAGCACCTCAAAGAACGGTCCCCACGAGCAGTACTTC. Variable domain in full (rest from reference TRBV2 and TRBJ2-7): EPEVTQTPSHQVTQMGQEVILRCVPISNHLYFYWYRQILGQKVEFLVSFYNNEISEKSEIFDDQFSVERPDGSNFTLKIRSTKLEDSAMYFCASTSKNGPHEQYFGPGTRLTVT.

The V call is TRBV7-2, the J call TRBJ1-2; TRBD1 aligns across 7 bases. CDR1 SGHTA and CDR2 FQGNSA come from the germline V gene. V gave up 3 bases and J gave up 5 bases; unmatched junction bases: 9. The CDR3 is 15 residues long. CDR3: CASSFGTASGYGYTF. The CDR3 region has the DNA TGTGCCAGCAGCTTCGGGACAGCCTCCGGGTATGGCTACACCTTC.

CDR3 coding DNA: TGTGCCAGTAGTACCGGGACAGGATATCAGCCCCAGCATTTT. Residues: CASSTGTGYQPQHF. J is TRBJ1-5 and V is TRBV19, with 8 bases lining up with TRBD1. Germline V gene sequence: CDR1 LNHDA, CDR2 SQIVND (reference sequence). V shed 4 bases and J 5 bases; nucleotides not matched to a gene: 4. The CDR3 length is 14 residues.

CDR3 residues: CASLSRGSSYNEQFF. CDR3 coding DNA: TGTGCCAGTCTTTCCAGGGGAAGCTCCTACAATGAGCAGTTCTTC. The chain links TRBV28 to TRBJ2-1; D might be TRBD1 (6 bases). The CDR3 is 15 residues long. Trimming took 9 bases from V and 0 from J, leaving 15 bases between them. CDR1 MDHEN and CDR2 SYDVKM come from the germline V gene.

V usage is TRBV18 and J usage is TRBJ1-3; 7 nucleotides agree with TRBD1. V shed 6 bases and J 0 bases; nucleotides not matched to a gene: 8. The CDR3 is 16 residues long. Germline CDR1 KGHSH, CDR2 LQKENI. The CDR3, as DNA: TGTGCCAGCTCTCCGGCAGGGGGTATCTCTGGAAACACCATATATTTT. It encodes CASSPAGGISGNTIYF.

CDR3 loop: CSASDGTSGWKTQYF. CDR3 DNA: TGCAGTGCTAGTGACGGGACTAGCGGGTGGAAGACCCAGTACTTC. This rearrangement joins TRBV20-1 to TRBJ2-5, with 12 bases aligning to TRBD2. The CDR3 consists of 15 residues. Unmatched junction bases numbered 8, after V lost 3 bases and J lost 6 bases. Per germline, CDR1 DFQATT and CDR2 SNEGSKA (reference sequence).